One sample yielded the 12 T cell receptor beta chains listed below, sequenced in a study of blood T cell repertoires in COVID-19. Libraries were prepared by immunoSEQ multiplex PCR; TCRdb keeps only in-frame clonotypes and omits some of them. The table includes about 130,000 clones, approximately 81% detected once. Specimen: peripheral blood. The receptors were gathered from a woman in her twenties or thirties who had recovered from COVID-19.

This clone was seen only a few times. V gene TRBV7-8 combines with J gene TRBJ1-6; D is undetermined. This CDR3 contains 18 residues. Germline V gives CDR1 SGHVS, CDR2 FQNEAQ. The germline V and J ends were trimmed by 5 bases and 0 bases, with 17 bases remaining between them. CDR3 region: CASSPRGTGSSYNSPLHF. The DNA for the CDR3 is TGTGCCAGCAGCCCTAGAGGTACGGGGAGCTCCTATAATTCACCCCTCCACTTT.

V and J are TRBV19 and TRBJ1-1, with 9 nucleotides matching TRBD1. V dropped 6 bases and J dropped 1; count of bases not matched to a gene: 3. The length of the CDR3 is 14 residues. The germline CDR1 and CDR2 sequences are LNHDA and SQIVND (reference sequence). The CDR3 protein is CASSRGQGNTEAFF. In DNA form, the CDR3 reads TGTGCCAGTAGCAGGGGACAGGGGAACACTGAAGCTTTCTTT.

The chain couples TRBV5-5 to TRBJ1-2; D remains ambiguous. The V gene's germline CDR1 is SGHKS and CDR2 YYEKEE (reference sequence). This CDR3 spans 15 amino acids. Trimming stripped 3 bases from V and 2 bases from J, with 14 bases between. The DNA of the CDR3 is TGTGCCAGCAGCTCGAGGCCTCTAGAGAACTATGGCTACACCTTC. This translates into CASSSRPLENYGYTF.

The chain links TRBV15 to TRBJ2-7; weak D call: TRBD2 (6 bases). Germline V gene sequence: CDR1 LNHNV, CDR2 YYDKDF (reference sequence). V lost 5 bases and J lost 2, with 13 bases in between. CDR3 size: 14 residues. The CDR3 nucleotides are TGTGCCACCAGCCCGCGGGACGGCACCTACGAGCAGTACTTC. It is translated as CATSPRDGTYEQYF. Based on the CDR3 plus reference TRBV15 and TRBJ2-7, the full variable domain is DAMVIQNPRYQVTQFGKPVTLSCSQTLNHNVMYWYQQKSSQAPKLLFHYYDKDFNNEADTPDNFQSRRPNTSFCFLDIRSPGLGDTAMYLCATSPRDGTYEQYFGPGTRLTVT.

The rearrangement uses TRBV12-5 and TRBJ1-4; a weak D match, TRBD1 (5 bases). There are 15 residues in the CDR3. Germline values: CDR1 LGHNT, CDR2 FRNRAP. Between the trimmed V and J ends, which lost 5 bases and 0 bases, there was a span of 10 bases. CDR3 in amino acids: CASGPPQATNEKLFF. Written as DNA, the CDR3 is TGTGCTAGTGGTCCCCCACAGGCAACTAATGAAAAACTGTTTTTT.

The V and J genes are TRBV2 and TRBJ1-5, with D tentatively TRBD1 (6 bases). CDR3 length: 16 residues. From germline, CDR1 is SNHLY and CDR2 FYNNEI. V was clipped by 8 bases and J by 2 bases, with 19 bases between them. The CDR3 sequence: CASGGGRRDGNQPQHF. The CDR3 region has the DNA TGTGCCAGCGGGGGGGGGCGCCGAGACGGCAATCAGCCCCAGCATTTT.

V and J are TRBV29-1 and TRBJ1-1; 9 bases match TRBD1. CDR1 and CDR2 from the germline V gene are SQVTM and ANQGSEA. With 6 bases clipped from V and 4 bases from J, the junction kept 15 bases outside the gene matches. CDR3 length: 16 amino acids. As DNA, the CDR3 is TGCAGCGTCTTCGCCGGGACAGGGTCCGTGAGCACTGAAGCTTTCTTT. Protein sequence: CSVFAGTGSVSTEAFF.

The chain has TRBV16 and TRBJ2-7; 7 positions agree with TRBD2. J was trimmed by 2 bases and V by 0 bases; bases with no gene match: 4. The CDR3 is 15 amino acids. CDR1 KGHSY and CDR2 FQNENV come from the germline V gene. CDR3 loop: CASSQSGGIAYEQYF. In DNA form, the CDR3 reads TGTGCCAGCAGCCAATCGGGAGGGATCGCCTACGAGCAGTACTTC.

The chain combines TRBV7-9 with TRBJ2-7, with D tentatively TRBD1 (6 bases). This CDR3 has 11 residues. In germline, CDR1 is SEHNR, CDR2 FQNEAQ (reference sequence). With 4 bases removed from V and 6 bases from J, the gap between germline ends came to 7 bases. The CDR3 DNA sequence: TGTGCCAGCAGCTCAGGGGTCGAGCAGTACTTC. Translation gives CASSSGVEQYF.

V is TRBV25-1 and J is TRBJ2-1; D is unclear. The CDR3 totals 14 residues. V was cut by 1 base and J by 4 bases, with 8 bases left in between. Germline V gene sequence: CDR1 MGHDK, CDR2 SYGVNS. This CDR3 reads CASSESTTYNEQFF. Written as DNA, the CDR3 is TGTGCCAGCAGTGAATCGACAACTTACAATGAGCAGTTCTTC.

This sequence joins TRBV5-4 and TRBJ2-3; no clear D. CDR1 and CDR2 from the germline V gene are SGHNT and YYREEE (reference sequence). Trimming cost V 4 bases and J 2 bases, with 5 bases left between them. There are 12 residues in the CDR3. The CDR3 sequence is CASSPYTDTQYF. CDR3 in DNA: TGTGCCAGCAGCCCTTACACAGATACGCAGTATTTT. The full variable domain, completed using reference TRBV5-4 and TRBJ2-3, is ETGVTQSPTHLIKTRGQQVTLRCSSQSGHNTVSWYQQALGQGPQFIFQYYREEENGRGNFPPRFSGLQFPNYSSELNVNALELDDSALYLCASSPYTDTQYFGPGTRLTVL.

This clone appeared a single time. The V and J genes are TRBV6-6 and TRBJ2-7, with TRBD1 matching over 7 bases. V shed 6 bases, J shed 0 bases, and the junction held 5 bases outside the gene matches. This CDR3 has 14 amino acids. Germline CDR1 is MNHNY and CDR2 is SVGAGI (reference sequence). The CDR3 protein is CASRGQVLSYEQYF. The CDR3 nucleotides read TGTGCCAGCAGAGGACAGGTCCTCTCCTACGAGCAGTACTTC.